The entry that follows covers one TCR beta chain sequence. Germline V CDR1 and CDR2: SGHTA, FQGTGA. Trimming cost V 5 bases and J 0 bases; bases outside gene matches: 5. The CDR3 covers 18 residues. The data belong to a study of blood T cell repertoires in COVID-19. Study background: COVID-19 samples, acute and convalescent, were from the United States, Italy and Spain. PBMCs, B-cell-depleted T cells, or T cells were the source of the cDNA or gDNA that made up the material.

The protocol was immunoSEQ multiplex PCR, while the TCRdb copy is restricted to in-frame clones and leaves out a portion. The sample has over 130,000 clones; around nine tenths are singletons. J is TRBJ2-6 and V is TRBV7-3; 12 bases fit TRBD2. This TCR came from a human donor in a cohort sampled during active COVID-19. Sequenced sample: peripheral blood. The CDR3 nucleotides read TGTGCCAGCAGCCGGACTAGCGGGAAGTACTCTGGGGCCAACGTCCTGACTTTC. The encoded protein is CASSRTSGKYSGANVLTF. The variable domain in full, completed from reference TRBV7-3 and TRBJ2-6, reads GAGVSQTPSNKVTEKGKYVELRCDPISGHTALYWYRQSLGQGPEFLIYFQGTGAADDSGLPNDRFFAVRPEGSVSTLKIQRTERGDSAVYLCASSRTSGKYSGANVLTFGAGSRLTVL.